These T cell receptor beta chains were read from a single sample in a study of blood T cell repertoires in COVID-19. This table comes from immunoSEQ multiplex PCR, and its TCRdb copy is limited to in-frame clones, with some not included. The sample shows fewer than 200,000 clones, about 83% of them seen only once. What was sequenced was PBMCs or T cells enriched from blood (not recorded which). The receptors stem from a woman between 45 and 65 years old in a cohort exposed to, infected with or recovered from COVID-19 (not recorded which). Both conserved end residues are part of each CDR3. The D gene is left open where the match is weak. The size entry is marked missing in some rows and otherwise reads once, few, many or a size class.

>TRBJ2-1|TRBD1|.|TRBV29-1
CSVEYQQGSEQFF
TGCAGCGTTGAATACCAACAGGGGTCTGAGCAGTTCTTC
>TRBJ2-2|.|.|TRBV10-3
CATRGSGELFF
TGTGCCACCCGAGGGTCCGGGGAGCTGTTTTTT
>TRBJ2-4|TRBD1|.|TRBV5-1
CASSPPGTEKNIQYF
TGCGCCAGCAGTCCTCCCGGGACAGAAAAAAACATTCAGTACTTC
>TRBJ2-7|.|few|TRBV7-6
CASSPQSGFSTYEQYF
TGTGCCAGCAGCCCCCAATCAGGATTCTCTACCTACGAGCAGTACTTC
>TRBJ1-3|.|.|TRBV30
CAWSVLGGNTIYF
TGTGCCTGGAGTGTTTTGGGCGGAAACACCATATATTTT
>TRBJ2-7|.|.|TRBV27
CASSLSTHGDYEQYF
TGTGCCAGCAGTTTATCCACGCACGGAGACTACGAGCAGTACTTC
>TRBJ2-3|TRBD1|.|TRBV5-1
CASSFQGARGTDTQYF
TGCGCCAGCAGCTTCCAGGGGGCGCGGGGCACAGATACGCAGTATTTT
>TRBJ2-1|TRBD2|once|TRBV6-5
CASKSSGTYNEQFF
TGTGCCAGCAAGTCTAGCGGGACCTACAATGAGCAGTTCTTC
>TRBJ1-4|.|.|TRBV12-2
CASRLKGGQCLEKLFF
TGTGCAAGTCGCTTAAAAGGGGGACAGTGCTTGGAAAAACTGTTTTTT
>TRBJ2-7|.|.|TRBV30
CAWSVEADYEQYF
TGTGCCTGGAGTGTGGAAGCGGATTACGAGCAGTACTTC
>TRBJ2-7|TRBD1|.|TRBV27
CASSLQGQPFGEQYF
TGTGCCAGCAGTTTACAGGGACAGCCGTTTGGGGAGCAGTACTTC
>TRBJ2-2|TRBD1|.|TRBV2
CAQGQQNTGELFF
TGTGCCCAGGGACAGCAGAACACCGGGGAGCTGTTTTTT
>TRBJ2-4|.|.|TRBV19
CATKGSGLLAKNIQYF
TGTGCCACCAAAGGTTCAGGGTTACTAGCCAAAAACATTCAGTACTTC
>TRBJ2-7|TRBD2|.|TRBV7-3
CASSSSGGSDEQYF
TGTGCCAGCAGCTCTAGCGGGGGTAGCGACGAGCAGTACTTC
>TRBJ2-7|TRBD1|many|TRBV2
CASRKTGVYEQYF
TGTGCCAGCAGGAAGACAGGGGTCTACGAGCAGTACTTC
>TRBJ1-1|.|.|TRBV12-3/TRBV12-4
CASLQTMNTEAFF
TGTGCCAGCCTACAGACGATGAACACTGAAGCTTTCTTT
>TRBJ1-2|TRBD1|.|TRBV30
CAWSSGQGADGYTF
TGTGCCTGGAGCTCGGGACAGGGTGCAGATGGCTACACCTTC
>TRBJ1-5|.|few|TRBV6-4
CATVQGSNQPQHF
TGTGCCACCGTACAGGGAAGCAATCAGCCCCAGCATTTT
>TRBJ2-1|TRBD2|.|TRBV28
CASRETSGGASEQFF
TGTGCCAGCAGAGAGACTAGCGGGGGGGCTTCTGAGCAGTTCTTC
>TRBJ2-2|TRBD2|.|TRBV5-1
CASRRESDTGELFF
TGCGCCAGCAGGCGGGAGTCGGACACCGGGGAGCTGTTTTTT
>TRBJ1-1|TRBD1|.|TRBV11-2
CASSLQGGEAFF
TGTGCCAGCAGCCTTCAGGGGGGAGAAGCTTTCTTT
>TRBJ2-1|TRBD2|.|TRBV6-5
CASVSGTSGMNEQFF
TGTGCCAGCGTCTCCGGGACTAGCGGGATGAATGAGCAGTTCTTC
>TRBJ1-6|.|.|TRBV28
CASSLGQAAGSPLHF
TGTGCCAGCAGTTTAGGGCAGGCTGCGGGTTCACCCCTCCACTTT
>TRBJ2-1|TRBD2|.|TRBV7-3
CASSATSGRVAEQFF
TGTGCCAGCAGCGCGACTAGCGGGAGGGTAGCTGAGCAGTTCTTC
>TRBJ1-5|.|.|TRBV4-1
CASSLRGNSNQPQHF
TGCGCCAGCAGCCTCCGGGGGAATAGCAATCAGCCCCAGCATTTT
>TRBJ1-3|.|.|TRBV11-2
CASSLGTARSPSGNTIYF
TGTGCCAGCAGCTTAGGGACTGCACGATCACCCTCTGGAAACACCATATATTTT
>TRBJ2-7|TRBD2|.|TRBV5-4
CASSLGAGGGIYEQYF
TGTGCCAGCAGCTTGGGGGCGGGCGGGGGGATTTACGAGCAGTACTTC
>TRBJ1-1|TRBD1|.|TRBV6-5
CASSYSNMLDRGLSFF
TGTGCCAGCAGTTACTCAAATATGTTGGACAGGGGGCTGTCTTTCTTT
>TRBJ2-3|.|.|TRBV27
CASSYYRLDTQYF
TGTGCCAGCAGTTACTACAGGCTAGATACGCAGTATTTT
>TRBJ2-3|.|.|TRBV5-1
CASSLGVLSTDTQYF
TGCGCCAGCAGCCTGGGAGTTCTGAGCACAGATACGCAGTATTTT
>TRBJ2-1|TRBD1|.|TRBV10-3
CAISESERGREQFF
TGTGCCATCAGTGAGTCCGAAAGGGGGCGGGAGCAGTTCTTC
>TRBJ2-1|.|.|TRBV4-3
CASSQGSSYNEQFF
TGCGCCAGCAGCCAGGGGAGCTCCTACAATGAGCAGTTCTTC
>TRBJ2-7|TRBD2|.|TRBV15
CATSGELAGLSYEQYF
TGTGCCACCAGCGGCGAGTTAGCGGGTCTCTCCTACGAGCAGTACTTC
>TRBJ2-3|TRBD2|.|TRBV19
CASKETSGSLVTQYF
TGTGCCAGTAAGGAGACTAGCGGGAGTCTCGTCACGCAGTATTTT
>TRBJ1-6|TRBD1|.|TRBV7-2
CASSLVGVDRGRPLHF
TGTGCCAGCAGCTTAGTGGGGGTAGACAGGGGAAGGCCCCTCCACTTT
>TRBJ2-3|.|.|TRBV7-2
CASSLTDFHTDTQYF
TGTGCCAGCAGCCTAACAGATTTCCACACAGATACGCAGTATTTT
>TRBJ2-2|TRBD2|.|TRBV3-1/TRBV3-2
CASSQFKGVLAGIGAGELFF
TGTGCCAGCAGCCAGTTCAAGGGGGTACTAGCGGGAATTGGTGCCGGGGAGCTGTTTTTT
>TRBJ1-4|TRBD1|.|TRBV19
CASSPGQGGLRGEKLFF
TGTGCCAGTAGTCCCGGACAGGGAGGGTTACGAGGTGAAAAACTGTTTTTT
>TRBJ2-7|TRBD2|.|TRBV28
CASRLGGDSYEQYF
TGTGCCAGCAGGTTGGGGGGGGACTCCTACGAGCAGTACTTC
>TRBJ2-7|TRBD2|.|TRBV2
CASSDSLGLAGVSNEQYF
TGTGCCAGCAGCGACAGCTTAGGACTAGCGGGAGTCTCGAACGAGCAGTACTTC
>TRBJ2-1|.|few|TRBV6-5
CASSYDRNEQFF
TGTGCCAGCAGTTACGATAGAAATGAGCAGTTCTTC
>TRBJ2-5|TRBD2|.|TRBV11-3
CASTKGGLAGRETQYF
TGTGCCAGCACCAAAGGAGGTCTAGCGGGACGGGAGACCCAGTACTTC
>TRBJ1-1|TRBD1|.|TRBV11-1
CASSLGQGTEAFF
TGTGCCAGCAGCCTGGGACAGGGAACTGAAGCTTTCTTT
>TRBJ2-7|.|.|TRBV27
CASSLGSGPSYEQYF
TGTGCCAGCAGTTTAGGGAGCGGGCCATCCTACGAGCAGTACTTC
>TRBJ2-7|TRBD1|.|TRBV7-2
CASSARGPTYEQYF
TGTGCCAGCAGCGCAAGGGGGCCCACCTACGAGCAGTACTTC
>TRBJ1-5|.|.|TRBV19
CASSIDRVISNWQPQHF
TGTGCCAGTAGTATAGATCGTGTTATCAGTAATTGGCAGCCCCAGCATTTT
>TRBJ2-5|TRBD1|.|TRBV7-2
CASSLGTAYQETQYF
TGTGCCAGCAGCCTCGGGACAGCCTATCAAGAGACCCAGTACTTC
>TRBJ1-5|TRBD1|.|TRBV6-2/TRBV6-3
CASSYPTDRGLKTDQPQHF
TGTGCCAGCAGTTACCCAACCGACAGGGGGCTCAAAACCGATCAGCCCCAGCATTTT
>TRBJ2-3|.|.|TRBV7-3
CASSLRSGGPITDTQYF
TGTGCCAGCAGCTTAAGATCGGGGGGCCCAATCACAGATACGCAGTATTTT
>TRBJ1-6|TRBD1|.|TRBV6-5
CASLGQPNSPLHF
TGTGCCAGCTTGGGACAGCCTAATTCACCCCTCCACTTT
>TRBJ2-7|.|once|TRBV4-1
CASSSREGATYEQYF
TGCGCCAGCAGCTCGCGAGAGGGCGCAACTTACGAGCAGTACTTC
>TRBJ2-3|.|.|TRBV5-1
CASSLGLATDTQYF
TGCGCCAGCAGCTTGGGATTAGCGACAGATACGCAGTATTTT
>TRBJ2-7|.|.|TRBV3-1/TRBV3-2
CASSQRRGRGPYEQYF
TGTGCCAGCAGCCAAAGAAGGGGGAGGGGTCCCTACGAGCAGTACTTC
>TRBJ1-2|.|.|TRBV19
CASSPGSGGYTF
TGTGCCAGTAGCCCTGGCTCAGGAGGCTACACCTTC
>TRBJ2-7|TRBD1|.|TRBV7-6
CASSQGQGADEQYF
TGTGCCAGCAGCCAGGGACAGGGGGCGGACGAGCAGTACTTC
>TRBJ1-3|.|few|TRBV5-1
CASQQGSSGNTIYF
TGCGCCAGCCAACAGGGCAGTTCTGGAAACACCATATATTTT
>TRBJ2-7|.|few|TRBV11-2
CASSLLTGGRLYEQYF
TGTGCCAGCAGCCTCCTGACTGGCGGAAGGCTCTACGAGCAGTACTTC
>TRBJ2-3|TRBD1|.|TRBV30
CARTGGRVDTQYF
TGTGCCCGGACAGGGGGCCGTGTAGATACGCAGTATTTT
>TRBJ2-1|TRBD2|few|TRBV10-3
CAIGLASENEQFF
TGTGCCATCGGACTAGCGAGTGAAAATGAGCAGTTCTTC
>TRBJ1-2|.|.|TRBV5-1
CASSLEAGPNYGYTF
TGCGCCAGCAGCTTGGAGGCAGGCCCCAACTATGGCTACACCTTC